The 8 T cell receptor beta chains below all came from one sample that was sequenced in a study of blood T cells in healthy people across ages. The second PCR ran about 6 to 12 cycles with a sample-barcoded 5' primer and J-beta primers. TCRdb redid the calling of the 5' RACE reads with MiXCR, one entry per CDR3 protein. The data hold 850,000 to 1,000,000 distinct CDR3 sequences, with roughly 47% observed a single time. What was sequenced was blood. All receptors derive from a woman aged 55-70 years in good health.

This clonotype was counted many times. The rearrangement uses TRBV27 and TRBJ2-7; no clear D gene. This CDR3 spans 10 amino acids. Trimming stripped 8 bases from V and 2 bases from J, with 4 bases between. Germline loops: CDR1 MNHEY, CDR2 SMNVEV (reference sequence). DNA for the CDR3: TGTGCCAGCGGGGCCTACGAGCAGTACTTC. Translating it yields CASGAYEQYF.

This clonotype was counted only a few times. The J gene is TRBJ2-5, the V gene TRBV6-5, with D perhaps assigned TRBD1 or TRBD2 (5 bases each). V dropped 7 bases and J dropped 2 bases, with 17 bases sitting between them. The CDR3 consists of 15 residues. The germline CDR1 and CDR2 sequences are MNHEY and SVGAGI. In DNA form, the CDR3 reads TGTGCCAGCAAATCTCCGGGACGGACACAAGAGACCCAGTACTTC. It specifies CASKSPGRTQETQYF.

V is TRBV28 and J is TRBJ2-3, with 10 bases identical to TRBD2. Per germline, CDR1 MDHEN and CDR2 SYDVKM. CDR3 length: 18 residues. V dropped 4 bases and J dropped 3; count of bases not matched to a gene: 13. CDR3 loop: CASSSIFRERGGTDTQYF. The CDR3 region has the DNA TGTGCCAGCAGTTCTATTTTTAGAGAGCGGGGGGGGACAGATACGCAGTATTTT.

The V call is TRBV9, the J call TRBJ2-6; no firm D call. V was trimmed by 4 bases and J by 0 bases, leaving 8 bases between them. Germline V gene lookup returns CDR1 SGDLS and CDR2 YYNGEE. The CDR3 runs to 15 residues. The CDR3 here is CASSQASSGANVLTF. The CDR3 nucleotides read TGTGCCAGCAGCCAAGCCAGCTCTGGGGCCAACGTCCTGACTTTC.

Worth noting for this clonotype: A read error may account for a junction end that differs from germline. V and J are TRBV7-2 and TRBJ1-2; D is uncertain. This CDR3 has 11 amino acids. In germline, CDR1 is SGHTA, CDR2 FQGNSA. The CDR3 DNA follows: TGTGCCTGCAGCTCAAACTATGGCTACACCTTC. Translation gives CACSSNYGYTF.

This rearrangement joins TRBV4-1 to TRBJ2-7; 7 bases fit TRBD1. Trimming at V came to 1 base and at J to 2 bases, leaving 5 bases not matched to a gene. The CDR3 has 15 residues. Germline values: CDR1 MGHRA, CDR2 YSYEKL. This CDR3 is CASSQVGTDAYEQYF. For the CDR3, the DNA is TGCGCCAGCAGCCAAGTGGGGACAGACGCCTACGAGCAGTACTTC.

This chain connects TRBV28 to TRBJ2-1, with D perhaps TRBD2 (6 bases). The CDR3 has 13 amino acids. V lost 7 bases to trimming and J lost 4 bases, with 11 bases between them. The V gene's germline CDR1 is MDHEN and CDR2 SYDVKM. For the CDR3, the DNA is TGTGCCAGCACCGCGACTAGTTACAATGAGCAGTTCTTC. Translating it yields CASTATSYNEQFF.

The chain recombines TRBV3-1 with TRBJ2-5, with 9 bases lining up with TRBD2. This CDR3 spans 16 amino acids. CDR1 and CDR2 from the germline V gene are LGHDT and YNNKEL (reference sequence). V lost 1 base to trimming and J lost 3 bases; unmatched junction nucleotides: 6. The CDR3: CASSQAILAGKETQYF. The CDR3 DNA is TGTGCCAGCAGCCAAGCCATCCTAGCGGGAAAAGAGACCCAGTACTTC.